The 13 T cell receptor beta chains below were found in one sample sequenced in a study of a mutant IDH1 vaccine in newly diagnosed glioma. Stated time point: week 35, safety follow-up. Alongside topical imiquimod, each dose of vaccine comprised 300 ug of mutant IDH1 20-mer peptide. Some clones are missing from TCRdb's copy, which holds only in-frame ones; the method was immunoSEQ multiplex PCR. This sample has 50,000 to 70,000 clones, with roughly 84% found just once. For these receptors, no antigen is known. The sample here was PBMCs, taken from a glioma patient whose treatment included an IDH1 peptide vaccine. These receptors all stem from a man aged 30-40 years with glioma.

The chain recombines TRBV27 with TRBJ2-7; perhaps TRBD2 as D (5 bases). CDR3 length: 16 residues. The V and J ends lost 6 bases and 2 bases respectively, with 20 bases between them. CDR1 is MNHEY and CDR2 is SMNVEV in the germline V gene (reference sequence). In DNA form, the CDR3 reads TGTGCCAGCAGCCGTTCGACGGAGGCCGCCACCTACGAGCAGTACTTC. Its protein is CASSRSTEAATYEQYF.

The chain carries TRBV6-6 and TRBJ1-1; D gene uncertain. V was shortened by 6 bases and J by 0 bases, with 14 bases between the two germline ends. Germline V CDR1 and CDR2: MNHNY, SVGAGI (reference sequence). This CDR3 has 15 amino acids. Here the CDR3 DNA reads TGTGCCAGCAGCCATACTTTAGGAGTGAACACTGAAGCTTTCTTT. This codes for CASSHTLGVNTEAFF.

V usage is TRBV5-1 and J usage is TRBJ2-3; D is unresolved. The germline V and J ends were trimmed by 4 bases and 0 bases, with 12 bases remaining between them. The CDR3 sequence is 15 residues long. From germline, CDR1 is SGHRS and CDR2 YFSETQ. CDR3 coding DNA: TGCGCCAGCAGCGCAAGACTTCAGAGCACAGATACGCAGTATTTT. It translates to CASSARLQSTDTQYF.

The J gene is TRBJ2-2, the V gene TRBV6-6, with D possibly TRBD2 on 6 matching bases. This CDR3 spans 15 amino acids. The germline gives CDR1 MNHNY, CDR2 SVGAGI (reference sequence). The V and J ends lost 2 bases and 0 bases respectively, with 7 bases between them. CDR3 nucleotide sequence: TGTGCCAGCAGTTACCCGGGGGCGAACACCGGGGAGCTGTTTTTT. It yields the protein CASSYPGANTGELFF.

A single count supports this clone. The chain recombines TRBV19 with TRBJ2-1; 11 nucleotides match TRBD2. Trimming removed 3 bases from V and 9 bases from J; junction bases left unmatched: 10. The length of the CDR3 is 16 residues. Germline values: CDR1 LNHDA, CDR2 SQIVND (reference sequence). The DNA of the CDR3 is TGTGCCAGTAGTATCTTCCTAGCGGGGGGAAAGGCTGAGCAGTTCTTC. Its translation is CASSIFLAGGKAEQFF.

This clone has a handful of counts. The rearrangement links TRBV19 to TRBJ1-5, with D perhaps TRBD1 (5 bases). Germline CDR1 LNHDA, CDR2 SQIVND (reference sequence). Between the trimmed V and J ends, which lost 4 bases and 4 bases, there was a span of 11 bases. The CDR3 loop spans 14 amino acids. The DNA of the CDR3 is TGTGCCAGTAGTACGGGACGGCAAAATCAGCCCCAGCATTTT. This encodes CASSTGRQNQPQHF.

CDR3 sequence reads: CASSSQNIQYF. The CDR3 DNA follows: TGTGCCAGCAGCTCGCAAAACATTCAGTACTTC. The chain combines TRBV7-9 with TRBJ2-4; unclear D gene. The V gene lost 4 bases and the J gene lost 5 bases, with 3 bases spanning the gap. Germline V gives CDR1 SEHNR, CDR2 FQNEAQ (reference sequence). This CDR3 contains 11 residues. Based on the CDR3 plus reference TRBV7-9 and TRBJ2-4, the full variable domain is DTGVSQNPRHKITKRGQNVTFRCDPISEHNRLYWYRQTLGQGPEFLTYFQNEAQLEKSRLLSDRFSAERPKGSFSTLEIQRTEQGDSAMYLCASSSQNIQYFGAGTRLSVL.

Here the CDR3 reads CASAAGGLTEAFF. The CDR3 DNA is TGTGCCAGCGCTGCTGGGGGGCTTACTGAAGCTTTCTTT. V usage is TRBV13 and J usage is TRBJ1-1, with D possibly being TRBD1 (6 bases). The germline V gene has CDR1 PRHDT and CDR2 FYEKMQ (reference sequence). Deletions cut 8 bases from V and 5 bases from J, with 15 bases between. The CDR3 is 13 amino acids.

Here the CDR3 reads CASSTEDNSPLHF. CDR3 coding DNA: TGTGCCAGCTCAACAGAAGATAATTCACCCCTCCACTTT. The chain uses TRBV18 and TRBJ1-6; D gene uncertain. Germline assignment: CDR1 KGHSH and CDR2 LQKENI. V was pared by 5 bases and J by 5 bases, with 7 bases between. The CDR3 sequence is 13 residues long.

The rearrangement links TRBV6-5 to TRBJ1-5, with D tentatively TRBD1 (5 bases). In germline, CDR1 is MNHEY, CDR2 SVGAGI. This CDR3 has 13 residues. Deletions cut 0 bases from V and 6 bases from J, with 6 bases between. DNA for the CDR3: TGTGCCAGCAGTTACTCGAGGGGTCAGCCCCAGCATTTT. Its translation is CASSYSRGQPQHF.

The CDR3 sequence: CASSLAGTNNEQFF. CDR3 nucleotide sequence: TGTGCCAGCAGCTTAGCGGGGACAAACAATGAGCAGTTCTTC. J is TRBJ2-1 and V is TRBV11-3, with a weak D call TRBD1 (6 bases). The V and J ends lost 1 base and 5 bases respectively, with 9 bases between them. The CDR3 has 14 amino acids. Germline V lookup: CDR1 SGHNT, CDR2 YENEEA.

V gene TRBV11-2 combines with J gene TRBJ1-2; 7 positions match TRBD1. The CDR3 totals 18 residues. Germline V gene lookup returns CDR1 SGHAT and CDR2 FQNNGV. J was trimmed by 8 bases and V by 0 bases; bases with no gene match: 18. The CDR3 DNA reads TGTGCCAGCAGCTTAGATCGGAGGGGGCTAGAACAGGGATTAGGCTACACCTTC. Translating gives CASSLDRRGLEQGLGYTF.

The CDR3 protein is CASSFLAGYSSYEQYF. CDR3 bases: TGTGCCAGCAGTTTTTTAGCGGGATATAGCTCCTACGAGCAGTACTTC. This chain uses TRBV28 with TRBJ2-7; 8 positions agree with TRBD2. Germline assignment: CDR1 MDHEN and CDR2 SYDVKM. The CDR3 contains 16 residues. The ends lost 3 bases at V and 0 bases at J; junction bases unmatched: 7. The entire variable domain, with the rest obtained from reference TRBV28 and TRBJ2-7, is as follows: DVKVTQSSRYLVKRTGEKVFLECVQDMDHENMFWYRQDPGLGLRLIYFSYDVKMKEKGDIPEGYSVSREKKERFSLILESASTNQTSMYLCASSFLAGYSSYEQYFGPGTRLTVT.